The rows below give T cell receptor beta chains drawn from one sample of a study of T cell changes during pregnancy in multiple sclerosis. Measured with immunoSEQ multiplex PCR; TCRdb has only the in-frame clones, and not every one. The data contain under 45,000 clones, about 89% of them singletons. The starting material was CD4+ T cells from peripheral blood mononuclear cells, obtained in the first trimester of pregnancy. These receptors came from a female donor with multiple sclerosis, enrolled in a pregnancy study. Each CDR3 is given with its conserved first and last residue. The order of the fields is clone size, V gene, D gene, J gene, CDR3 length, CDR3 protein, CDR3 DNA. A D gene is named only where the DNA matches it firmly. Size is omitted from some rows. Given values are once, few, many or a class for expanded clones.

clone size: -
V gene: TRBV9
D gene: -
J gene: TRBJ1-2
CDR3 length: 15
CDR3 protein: CASSSGGAPNYGYTF
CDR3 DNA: TGTGCCAGCAGCTCCGGGGGGGCCCCCAACTATGGCTACACCTTC

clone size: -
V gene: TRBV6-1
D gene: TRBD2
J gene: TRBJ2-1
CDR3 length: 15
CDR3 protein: CASSDGSGRANEQFF
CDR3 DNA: TGTGCCAGCAGTGACGGTAGCGGGAGGGCTAATGAGCAGTTCTTC

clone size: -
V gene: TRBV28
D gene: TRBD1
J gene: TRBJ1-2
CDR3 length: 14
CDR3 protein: CASSLSGTAYGYTF
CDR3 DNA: TGTGCCAGCAGTTTGTCCGGGACAGCTTATGGCTACACCTTC

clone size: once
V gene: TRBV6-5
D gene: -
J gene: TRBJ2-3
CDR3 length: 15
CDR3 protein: CASSPRLVNTDTQYF
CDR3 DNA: TGTGCCAGCAGCCCCAGACTGGTTAACACAGATACGCAGTATTTT

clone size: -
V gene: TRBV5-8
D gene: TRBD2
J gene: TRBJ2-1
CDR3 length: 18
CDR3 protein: CASSLALIAGPSYNEQFF
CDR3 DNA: TGTGCCAGCAGCTTGGCCCTGATAGCGGGCCCGTCCTACAATGAGCAGTTCTTC

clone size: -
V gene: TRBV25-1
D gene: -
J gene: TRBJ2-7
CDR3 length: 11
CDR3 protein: CASTGAYEQYF
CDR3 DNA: TGTGCCAGCACAGGGGCCTACGAGCAGTACTTC

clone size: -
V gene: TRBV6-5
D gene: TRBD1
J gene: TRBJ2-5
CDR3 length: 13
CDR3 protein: CASRATGLETQYF
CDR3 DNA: TGTGCCAGCAGGGCGACAGGGTTGGAGACCCAGTACTTC

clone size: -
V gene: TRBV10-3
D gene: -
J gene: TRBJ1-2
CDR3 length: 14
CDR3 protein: CAISEVRGPYGYTF
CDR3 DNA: TGTGCCATCAGTGAGGTCAGGGGCCCCTATGGCTACACCTTC

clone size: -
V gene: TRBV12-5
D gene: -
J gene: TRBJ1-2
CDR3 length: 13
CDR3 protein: CASGFQGTHGYTF
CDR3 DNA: TGTGCTAGTGGTTTCCAGGGGACACATGGCTACACCTTC

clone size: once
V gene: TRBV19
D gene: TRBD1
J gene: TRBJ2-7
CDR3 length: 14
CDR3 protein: CASSMGQGAGEQYF
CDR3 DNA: TGTGCCAGTAGTATGGGACAGGGGGCGGGTGAGCAGTACTTC

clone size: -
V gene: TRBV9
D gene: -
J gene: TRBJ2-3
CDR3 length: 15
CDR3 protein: CASSGGTGVTDTQYF
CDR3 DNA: TGTGCCAGCAGCGGTGGGACGGGAGTGACAGATACGCAGTATTTT

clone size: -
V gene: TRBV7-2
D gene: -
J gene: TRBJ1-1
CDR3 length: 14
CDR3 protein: CASSLARGNTEAFF
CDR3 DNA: TGTGCCAGCAGCTTAGCCAGGGGGAACACTGAAGCTTTCTTT

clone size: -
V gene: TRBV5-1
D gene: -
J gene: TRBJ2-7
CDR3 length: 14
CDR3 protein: CASSLVAGSYEQYF
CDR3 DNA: TGCGCCAGCAGCTTGGTTGCAGGCTCCTACGAGCAGTACTTC

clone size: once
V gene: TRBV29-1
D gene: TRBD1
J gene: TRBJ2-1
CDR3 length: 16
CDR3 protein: CSVSSIGGPSYNEQFF
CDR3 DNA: TGCAGCGTTTCTAGTATAGGGGGCCCCTCCTACAATGAGCAGTTCTTC

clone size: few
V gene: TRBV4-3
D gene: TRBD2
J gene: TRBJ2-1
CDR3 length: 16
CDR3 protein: CASSHTSGRAYNEQFF
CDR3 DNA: TGCGCCAGCAGCCATACTAGCGGGAGGGCCTACAATGAGCAGTTCTTC

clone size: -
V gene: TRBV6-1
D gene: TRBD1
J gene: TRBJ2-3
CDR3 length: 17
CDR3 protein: CASSVGGTRRSTDTQYF
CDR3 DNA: TGTGCCAGCAGTGTAGGGGGCACGCGGCGTAGCACAGATACGCAGTATTTT

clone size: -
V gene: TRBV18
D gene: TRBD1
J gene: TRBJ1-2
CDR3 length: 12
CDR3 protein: CASSSTGDGYTF
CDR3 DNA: TGTGCCAGCTCCTCGACAGGGGATGGCTACACCTTC

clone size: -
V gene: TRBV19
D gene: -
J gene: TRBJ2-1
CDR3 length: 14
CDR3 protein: CASSPVQSYNEQFF
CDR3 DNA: TGTGCCAGTAGCCCTGTCCAGTCCTACAATGAGCAGTTCTTC

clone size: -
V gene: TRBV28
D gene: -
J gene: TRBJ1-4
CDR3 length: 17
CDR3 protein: CASSFGTWGDRDEKLFF
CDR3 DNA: TGTGCCAGCAGTTTTGGGACGTGGGGGGATAGAGATGAAAAACTGTTTTTT

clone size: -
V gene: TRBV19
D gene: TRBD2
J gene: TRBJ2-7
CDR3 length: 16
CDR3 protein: CASSPFGGGPAYEQYF
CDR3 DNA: TGTGCCAGTAGTCCTTTCGGGGGAGGGCCGGCCTACGAGCAGTACTTC

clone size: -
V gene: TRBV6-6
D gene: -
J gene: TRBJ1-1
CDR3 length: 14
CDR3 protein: CASSPQRRLTEAFF
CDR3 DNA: TGTGCCAGCAGCCCCCAACGTCGCCTAACTGAAGCTTTCTTT

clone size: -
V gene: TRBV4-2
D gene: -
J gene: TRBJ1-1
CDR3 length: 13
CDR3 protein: CASSQVGADEAFF
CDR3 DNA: TGTGCCAGCAGCCAAGTGGGGGCCGATGAAGCTTTCTTT

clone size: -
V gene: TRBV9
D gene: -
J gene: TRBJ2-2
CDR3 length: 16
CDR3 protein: CASSVQSGSLTGELFF
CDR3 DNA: TGTGCCAGCAGCGTTCAATCCGGGAGCTTAACCGGGGAGCTGTTTTTT

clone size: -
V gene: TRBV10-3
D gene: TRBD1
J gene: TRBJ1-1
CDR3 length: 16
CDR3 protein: CAISDSLGQKNTEAFF
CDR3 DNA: TGTGCCATCAGTGACTCCTTGGGACAGAAGAACACTGAAGCTTTCTTT

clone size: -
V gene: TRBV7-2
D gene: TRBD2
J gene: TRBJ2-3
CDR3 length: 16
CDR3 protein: CASSTTSGRAGDTQYF
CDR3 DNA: TGTGCCAGCAGCACGACTAGCGGGAGGGCCGGAGATACGCAGTATTTT

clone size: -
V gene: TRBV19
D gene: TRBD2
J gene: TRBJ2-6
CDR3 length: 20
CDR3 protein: CASSIDRAGVSSSGANVLTF
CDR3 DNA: TGTGCCAGTAGTATAGATAGGGCGGGAGTAAGTTCCTCTGGGGCCAACGTCCTGACTTTC

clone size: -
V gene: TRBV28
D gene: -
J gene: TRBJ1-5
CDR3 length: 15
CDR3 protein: CASSLRQGRYQPQHF
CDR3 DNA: TGTGCCAGCAGTTTGCGCCAGGGGAGATATCAGCCCCAGCATTTT

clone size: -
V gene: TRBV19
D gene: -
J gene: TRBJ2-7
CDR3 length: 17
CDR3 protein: CASSIDWGTGTSYEQYF
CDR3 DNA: TGTGCCAGTAGTATAGATTGGGGCACGGGCACATCCTACGAGCAGTACTTC

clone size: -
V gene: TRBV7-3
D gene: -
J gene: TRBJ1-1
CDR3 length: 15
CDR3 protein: CASSKSGTLGTEAFF
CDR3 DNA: TGTGCCAGCAGCAAAAGCGGGACATTGGGCACTGAAGCTTTCTTT

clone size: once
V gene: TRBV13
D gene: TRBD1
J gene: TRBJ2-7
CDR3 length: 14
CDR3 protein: CASSFRTGSHEQYF
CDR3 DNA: TGTGCCAGCAGCTTTAGGACAGGGTCGCACGAGCAGTACTTC

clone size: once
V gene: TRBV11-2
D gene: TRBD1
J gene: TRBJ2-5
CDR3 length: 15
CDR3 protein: CASSIGTGGGKTQYF
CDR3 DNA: TGTGCCAGCAGCATCGGGACAGGGGGCGGGAAGACCCAGTACTTC

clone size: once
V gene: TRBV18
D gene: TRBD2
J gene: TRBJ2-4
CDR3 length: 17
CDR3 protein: CASSPMGTSGAKNIQYF
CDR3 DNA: TGTGCCAGCTCACCCATGGGGACTAGCGGGGCCAAAAACATTCAGTACTTC

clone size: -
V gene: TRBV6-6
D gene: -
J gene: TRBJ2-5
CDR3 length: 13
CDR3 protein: CASSYVGGETQYF
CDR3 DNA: TGTGCCAGCAGTTACGTGGGAGGAGAGACCCAGTACTTC

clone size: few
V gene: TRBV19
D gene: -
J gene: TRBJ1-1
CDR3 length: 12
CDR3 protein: CASSQGRTEAFF
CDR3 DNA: TGTGCCAGTTCGCAGGGGAGAACTGAAGCTTTCTTT

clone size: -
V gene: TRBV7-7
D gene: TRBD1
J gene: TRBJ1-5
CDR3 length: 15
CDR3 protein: CASSDRTGTNQPQHF
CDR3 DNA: TGTGCTAGCAGTGACCGGACAGGGACGAACCAGCCCCAGCATTTT

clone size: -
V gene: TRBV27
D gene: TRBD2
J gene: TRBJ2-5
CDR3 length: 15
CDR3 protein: CASSSRRGGRETQYF
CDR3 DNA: TGTGCCAGCAGTTCTCGTCGGGGCGGGAGAGAGACCCAGTACTTC

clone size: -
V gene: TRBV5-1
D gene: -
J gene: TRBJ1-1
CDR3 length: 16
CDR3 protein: CASSDGSGLMNTEAFF
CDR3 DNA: TGCGCCAGCAGCGATGGCTCAGGGTTAATGAACACTGAAGCTTTCTTT

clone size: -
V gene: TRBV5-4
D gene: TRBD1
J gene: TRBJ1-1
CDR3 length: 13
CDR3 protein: CASGKTGDTEAFF
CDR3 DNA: TGTGCCAGCGGAAAAACAGGGGACACTGAAGCTTTCTTT

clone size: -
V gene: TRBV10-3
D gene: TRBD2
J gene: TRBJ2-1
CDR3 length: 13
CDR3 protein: CAINSGAENEQFF
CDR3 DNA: TGTGCCATCAACAGCGGGGCGGAAAATGAGCAGTTCTTC

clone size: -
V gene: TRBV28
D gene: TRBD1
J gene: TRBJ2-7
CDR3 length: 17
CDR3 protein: CASSLWPLLTGTGEQYF
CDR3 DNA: TGTGCCAGCAGTTTATGGCCCCTTTTGACAGGGACGGGGGAGCAGTACTTC

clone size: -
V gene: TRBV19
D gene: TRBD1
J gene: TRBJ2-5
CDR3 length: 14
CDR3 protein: CASSQTGGWGTQYF
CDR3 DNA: TGTGCCAGTAGTCAGACAGGGGGCTGGGGGACCCAGTACTTC

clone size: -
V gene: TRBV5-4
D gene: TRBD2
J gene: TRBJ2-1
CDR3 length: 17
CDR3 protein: CASSRPLGTTYYNEQFF
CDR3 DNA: TGTGCCAGCAGCCGCCCTCTCGGGACTACCTACTACAATGAGCAGTTCTTC

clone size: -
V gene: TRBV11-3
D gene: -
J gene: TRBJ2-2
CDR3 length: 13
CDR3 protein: CASSLGGAGELFF
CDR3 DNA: TGTGCCAGCAGCTTAGGGGGAGCCGGGGAGCTGTTTTTT

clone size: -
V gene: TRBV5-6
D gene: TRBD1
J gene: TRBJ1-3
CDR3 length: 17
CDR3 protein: CASSLKRQGRSGDTIYF
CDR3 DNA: TGTGCCAGCAGCTTGAAGAGACAGGGGAGATCTGGAGACACCATATATTTT

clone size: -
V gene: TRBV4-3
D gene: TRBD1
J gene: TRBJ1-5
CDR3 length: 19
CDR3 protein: CASSQELHRGRGGNQPQHF
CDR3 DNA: TGCGCCAGCAGCCAAGAGTTGCACAGGGGGAGGGGGGGCAATCAGCCCCAGCATTTT

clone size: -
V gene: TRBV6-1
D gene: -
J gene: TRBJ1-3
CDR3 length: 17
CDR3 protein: CASSALGRGLSGNTIYF
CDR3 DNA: TGTGCCAGCAGTGCCCTCGGCAGGGGTCTCTCTGGAAACACCATATATTTT

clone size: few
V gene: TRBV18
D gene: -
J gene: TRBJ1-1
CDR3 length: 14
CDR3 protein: CASLQQIQNTEAFF
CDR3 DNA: TGTGCCAGCTTACAACAGATCCAGAACACTGAAGCTTTCTTT

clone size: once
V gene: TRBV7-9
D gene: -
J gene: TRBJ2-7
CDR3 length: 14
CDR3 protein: CASSPRAENYEQYF
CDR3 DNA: TGTGCCAGCAGCCCGAGGGCGGAAAACTACGAGCAGTACTTC

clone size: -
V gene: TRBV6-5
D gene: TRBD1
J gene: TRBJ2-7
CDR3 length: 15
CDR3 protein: CASRGDREGPYEQYF
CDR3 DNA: TGTGCCAGCCGGGGAGACAGGGAAGGGCCCTACGAGCAGTACTTC

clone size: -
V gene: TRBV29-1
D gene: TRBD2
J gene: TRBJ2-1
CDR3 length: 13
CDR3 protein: CSGGLAGGHEQFF
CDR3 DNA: TGCAGCGGTGGACTAGCGGGAGGCCATGAGCAGTTCTTC

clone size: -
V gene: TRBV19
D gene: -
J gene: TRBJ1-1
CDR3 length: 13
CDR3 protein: CASSSTGHLEAFF
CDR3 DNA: TGTGCCAGTAGTAGTACAGGGCACCTTGAAGCTTTCTTT

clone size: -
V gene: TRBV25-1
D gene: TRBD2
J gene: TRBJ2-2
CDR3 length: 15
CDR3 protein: CASHRTSGRTGELFF
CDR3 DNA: TGTGCCAGCCACCGGACTAGCGGGAGGACCGGGGAGCTGTTTTTT

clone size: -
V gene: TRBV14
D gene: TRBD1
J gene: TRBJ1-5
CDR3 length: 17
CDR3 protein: CASSQGATGGRNQPQHF
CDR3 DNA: TGTGCCAGCAGCCAAGGGGCCACAGGGGGCAGAAATCAGCCCCAGCATTTT

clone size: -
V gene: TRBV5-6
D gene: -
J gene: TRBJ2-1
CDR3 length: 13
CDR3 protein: CASSSGLENEQFF
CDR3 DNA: TGTGCCAGCAGCTCAGGACTGGAGAATGAGCAGTTCTTC

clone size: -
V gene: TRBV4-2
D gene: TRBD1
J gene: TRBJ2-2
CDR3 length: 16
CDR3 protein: CASSQEGQDHTGELFF
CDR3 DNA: TGTGCCAGCAGCCAGGAAGGACAGGACCACACCGGGGAGCTGTTTTTT